This TCR beta chain was documented in a study of tumor and adjacent non-tumor tissue in lung cancer. Study results and limitations: In normal lung, the top 100 clones were significantly more dominant than in tumor.

A modified ARM-PCR protocol with three rounds of nested PCR amplified TCRbeta. TCRdb used MiXCR to reprocess the multiplex PCR reads, holding one entry per CDR3 protein. The sample holds more than 85,000 distinct CDR3 sequences, about 75% seen once. This clonotype has a single count. The antigen remains unidentified. A read error may account for a junction end that differs from germline. The template was RNA from unsorted bulk tissue. The TCR originated in a woman aged 55-69 years with non-small cell lung cancer. Sequencing was performed on lung tumor tissue.

The CDR3 spells CDSSLTGDNYNEQFF. CDR3 nucleotides: TGTGACAGCAGCTTAACAGGGGACAACTACAATGAGCAGTTCTTC. The rearrangement links TRBV11-3 to TRBJ2-1; 7 bases match TRBD1. CDR1 SGHNT and CDR2 YENEEA come from the germline V gene. The CDR3 sequence is 15 residues long. The entire variable domain, with the rest obtained from reference TRBV11-3 and TRBJ2-1, is as follows: EAGVVQSPRYKIIEKKQPVAFWCNPISGHNTLYWYLQNLGQGPELLIRYENEEAVDDSQLPKDRFSAERLKGVDSTLKIQPAELGDSAVYLCDSSLTGDNYNEQFFGPGTRLTVL.